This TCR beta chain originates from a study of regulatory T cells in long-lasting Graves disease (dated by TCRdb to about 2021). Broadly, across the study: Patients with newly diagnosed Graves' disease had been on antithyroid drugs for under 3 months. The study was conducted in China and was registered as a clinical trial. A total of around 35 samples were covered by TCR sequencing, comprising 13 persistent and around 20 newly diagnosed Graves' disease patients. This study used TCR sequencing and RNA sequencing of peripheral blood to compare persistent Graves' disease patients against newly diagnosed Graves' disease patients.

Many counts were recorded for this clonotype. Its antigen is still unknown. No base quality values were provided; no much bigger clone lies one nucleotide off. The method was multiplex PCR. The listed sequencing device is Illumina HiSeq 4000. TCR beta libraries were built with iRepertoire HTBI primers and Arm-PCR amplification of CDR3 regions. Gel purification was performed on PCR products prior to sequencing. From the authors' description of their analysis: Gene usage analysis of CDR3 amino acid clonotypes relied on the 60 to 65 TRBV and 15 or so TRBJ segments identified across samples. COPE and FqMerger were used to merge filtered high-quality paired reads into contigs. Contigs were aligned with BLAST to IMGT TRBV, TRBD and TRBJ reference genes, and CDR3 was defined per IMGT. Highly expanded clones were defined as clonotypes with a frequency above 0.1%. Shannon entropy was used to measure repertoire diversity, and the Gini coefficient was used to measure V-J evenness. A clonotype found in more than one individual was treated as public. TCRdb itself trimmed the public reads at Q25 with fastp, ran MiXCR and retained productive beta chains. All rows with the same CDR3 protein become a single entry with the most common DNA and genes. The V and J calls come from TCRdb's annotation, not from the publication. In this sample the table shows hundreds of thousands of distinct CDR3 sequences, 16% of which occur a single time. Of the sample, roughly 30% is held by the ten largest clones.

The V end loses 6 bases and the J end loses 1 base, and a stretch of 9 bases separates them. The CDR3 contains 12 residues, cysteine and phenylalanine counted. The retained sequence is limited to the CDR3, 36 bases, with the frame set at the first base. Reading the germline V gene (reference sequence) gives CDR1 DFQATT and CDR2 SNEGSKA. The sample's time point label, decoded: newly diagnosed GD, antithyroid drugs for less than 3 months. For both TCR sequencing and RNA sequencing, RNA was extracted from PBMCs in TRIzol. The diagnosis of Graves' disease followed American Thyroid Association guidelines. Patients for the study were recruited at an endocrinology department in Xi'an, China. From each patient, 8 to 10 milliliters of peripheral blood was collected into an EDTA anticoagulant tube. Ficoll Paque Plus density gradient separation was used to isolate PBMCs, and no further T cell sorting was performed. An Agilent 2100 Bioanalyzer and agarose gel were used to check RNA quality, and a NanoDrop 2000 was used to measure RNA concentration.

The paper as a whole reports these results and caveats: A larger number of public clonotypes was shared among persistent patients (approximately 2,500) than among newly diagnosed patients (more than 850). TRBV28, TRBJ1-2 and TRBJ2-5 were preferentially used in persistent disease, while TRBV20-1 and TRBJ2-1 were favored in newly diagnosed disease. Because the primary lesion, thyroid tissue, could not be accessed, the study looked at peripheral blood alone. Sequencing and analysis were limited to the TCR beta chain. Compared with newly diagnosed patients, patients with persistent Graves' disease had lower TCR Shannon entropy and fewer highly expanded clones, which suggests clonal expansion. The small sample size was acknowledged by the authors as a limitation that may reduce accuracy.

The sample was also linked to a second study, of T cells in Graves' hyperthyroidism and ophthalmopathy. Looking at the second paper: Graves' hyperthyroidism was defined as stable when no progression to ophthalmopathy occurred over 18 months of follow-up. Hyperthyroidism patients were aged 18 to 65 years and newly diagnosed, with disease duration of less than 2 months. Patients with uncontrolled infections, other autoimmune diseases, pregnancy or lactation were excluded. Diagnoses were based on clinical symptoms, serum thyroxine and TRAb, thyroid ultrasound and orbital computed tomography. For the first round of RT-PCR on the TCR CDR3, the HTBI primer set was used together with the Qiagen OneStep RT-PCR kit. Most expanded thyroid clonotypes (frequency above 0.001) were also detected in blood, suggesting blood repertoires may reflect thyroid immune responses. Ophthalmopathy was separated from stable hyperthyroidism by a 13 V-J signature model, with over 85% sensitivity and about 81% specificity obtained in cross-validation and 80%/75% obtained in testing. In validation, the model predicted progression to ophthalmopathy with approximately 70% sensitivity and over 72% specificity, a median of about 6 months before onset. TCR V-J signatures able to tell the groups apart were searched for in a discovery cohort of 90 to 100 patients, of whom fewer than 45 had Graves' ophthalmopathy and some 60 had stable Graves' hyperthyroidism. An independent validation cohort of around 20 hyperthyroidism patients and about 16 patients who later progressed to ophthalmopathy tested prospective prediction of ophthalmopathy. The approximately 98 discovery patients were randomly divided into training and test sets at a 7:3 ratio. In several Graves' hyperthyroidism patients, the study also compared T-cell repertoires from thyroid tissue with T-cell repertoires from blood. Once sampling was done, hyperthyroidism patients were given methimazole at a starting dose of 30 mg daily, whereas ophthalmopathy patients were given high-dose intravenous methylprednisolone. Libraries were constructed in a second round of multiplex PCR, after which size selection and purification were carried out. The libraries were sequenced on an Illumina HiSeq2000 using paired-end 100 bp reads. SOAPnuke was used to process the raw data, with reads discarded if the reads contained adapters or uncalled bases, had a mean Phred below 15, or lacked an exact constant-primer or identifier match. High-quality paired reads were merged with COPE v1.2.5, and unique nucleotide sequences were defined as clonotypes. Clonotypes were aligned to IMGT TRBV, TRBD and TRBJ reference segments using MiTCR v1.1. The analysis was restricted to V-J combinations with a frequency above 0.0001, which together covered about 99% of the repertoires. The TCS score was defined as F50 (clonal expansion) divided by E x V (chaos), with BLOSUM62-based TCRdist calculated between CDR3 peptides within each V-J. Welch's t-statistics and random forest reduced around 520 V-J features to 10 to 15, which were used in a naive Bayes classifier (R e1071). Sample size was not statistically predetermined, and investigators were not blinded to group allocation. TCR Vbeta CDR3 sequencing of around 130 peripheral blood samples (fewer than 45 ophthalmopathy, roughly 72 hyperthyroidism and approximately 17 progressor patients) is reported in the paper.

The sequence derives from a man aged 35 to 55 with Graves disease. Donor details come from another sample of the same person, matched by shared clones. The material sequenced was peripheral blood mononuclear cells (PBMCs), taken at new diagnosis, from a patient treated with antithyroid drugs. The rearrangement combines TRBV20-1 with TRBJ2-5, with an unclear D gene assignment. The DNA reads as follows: TGCAGTGCCTCCCGGGCCCAAGAGACCCAGTACTTC. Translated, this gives CSASRAQETQYF.